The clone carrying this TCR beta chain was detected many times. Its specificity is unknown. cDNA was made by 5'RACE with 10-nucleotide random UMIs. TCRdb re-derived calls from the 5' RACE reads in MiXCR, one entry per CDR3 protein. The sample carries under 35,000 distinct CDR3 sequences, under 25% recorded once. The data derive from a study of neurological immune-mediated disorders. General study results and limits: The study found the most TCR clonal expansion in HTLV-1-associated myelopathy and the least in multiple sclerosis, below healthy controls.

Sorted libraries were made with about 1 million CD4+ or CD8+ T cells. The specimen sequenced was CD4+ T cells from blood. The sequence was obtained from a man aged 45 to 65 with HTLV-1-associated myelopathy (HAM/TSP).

Written as DNA, the CDR3 is TGCAGTGCTGGCGTTCTAAGCAGGGGATCGTATGGCTACACCTTC. It is translated as CSAGVLSRGSYGYTF. The rearrangement joins TRBV20-1 to TRBJ1-2; D is possibly TRBD1 (6 bases). Germline loops: CDR1 DFQATT, CDR2 SNEGSKA (reference sequence). This CDR3 contains 15 residues. The V end was cut by 5 bases, the J end by 5 bases, with 21 bases between.